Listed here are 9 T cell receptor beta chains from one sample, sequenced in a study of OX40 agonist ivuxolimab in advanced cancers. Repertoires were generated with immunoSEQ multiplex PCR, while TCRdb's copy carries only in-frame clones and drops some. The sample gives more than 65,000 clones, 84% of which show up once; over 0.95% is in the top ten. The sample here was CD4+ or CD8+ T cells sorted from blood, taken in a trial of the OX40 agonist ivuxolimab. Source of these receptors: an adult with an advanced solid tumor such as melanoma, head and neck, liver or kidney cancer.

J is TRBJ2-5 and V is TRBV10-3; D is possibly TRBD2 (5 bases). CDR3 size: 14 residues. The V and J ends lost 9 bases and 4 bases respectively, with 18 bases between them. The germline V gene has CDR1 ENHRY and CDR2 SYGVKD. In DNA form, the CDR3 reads TGTGCCATTCGTTCAGGAGGCAGCATAGAGACCCAGTACTTC. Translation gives CAIRSGGSIETQYF.

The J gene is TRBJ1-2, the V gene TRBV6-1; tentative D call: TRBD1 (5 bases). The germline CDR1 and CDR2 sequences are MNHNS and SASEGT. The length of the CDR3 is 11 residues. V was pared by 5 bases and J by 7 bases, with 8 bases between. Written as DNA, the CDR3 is TGTGCCAGCAGTCCGGGGGGTGGCTACACCTTC. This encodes CASSPGGGYTF.

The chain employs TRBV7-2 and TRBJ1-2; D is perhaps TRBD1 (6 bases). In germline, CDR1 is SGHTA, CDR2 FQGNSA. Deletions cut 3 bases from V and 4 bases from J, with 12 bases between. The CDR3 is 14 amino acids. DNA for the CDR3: TGTGCCAGCAGCTTTTCCGGGACATTCTATGGCTACACCTTC. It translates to CASSFSGTFYGYTF. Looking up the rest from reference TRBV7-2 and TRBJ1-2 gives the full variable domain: GAGVSQSPSNKVTEKGKDVELRCDPISGHTALYWYRQSLGQGLEFLIYFQGNSAPDKSGLPSDRFSAERTGGSVSTLTIQRTQQEDSAVYLCASSFSGTFYGYTFGSGTRLTVV.

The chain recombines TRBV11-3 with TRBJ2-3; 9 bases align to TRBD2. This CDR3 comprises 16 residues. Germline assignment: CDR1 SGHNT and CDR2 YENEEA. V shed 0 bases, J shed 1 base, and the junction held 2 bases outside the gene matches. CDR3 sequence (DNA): TGTGCCAGCAGCTTAGATCCTAGCGGGGGCACAGATACGCAGTATTTT. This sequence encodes CASSLDPSGGTDTQYF.

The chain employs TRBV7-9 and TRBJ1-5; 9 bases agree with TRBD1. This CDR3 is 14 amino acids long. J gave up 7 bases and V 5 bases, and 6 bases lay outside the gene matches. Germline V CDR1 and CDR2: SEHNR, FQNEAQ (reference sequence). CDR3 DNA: TGTGCCAGCAGCCTACAGGGGGCGAGGCAGCCCCAGCATTTT. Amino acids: CASSLQGARQPQHF.

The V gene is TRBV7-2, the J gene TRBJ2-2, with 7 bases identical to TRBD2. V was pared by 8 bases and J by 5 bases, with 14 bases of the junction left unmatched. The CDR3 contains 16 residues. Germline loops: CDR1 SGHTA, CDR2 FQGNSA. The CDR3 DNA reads TGTGCCAGCGCCGGCCCGGGAGGCTATACGACCGGGGAGCTGTTTTTT. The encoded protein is CASAGPGGYTTGELFF. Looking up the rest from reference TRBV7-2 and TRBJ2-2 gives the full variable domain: GAGVSQSPSNKVTEKGKDVELRCDPISGHTALYWYRQSLGQGLEFLIYFQGNSAPDKSGLPSDRFSAERTGGSVSTLTIQRTQQEDSAVYLCASAGPGGYTTGELFFGEGSRLTVL.

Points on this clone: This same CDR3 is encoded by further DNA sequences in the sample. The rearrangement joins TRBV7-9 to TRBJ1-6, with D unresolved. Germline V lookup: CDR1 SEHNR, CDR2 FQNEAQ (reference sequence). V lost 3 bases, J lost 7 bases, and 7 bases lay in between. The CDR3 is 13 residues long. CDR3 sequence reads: CASSLVGNSPLHF. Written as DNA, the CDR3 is TGTGCCAGCAGCTTGGTTGGGAATTCACCCCTCCACTTT.

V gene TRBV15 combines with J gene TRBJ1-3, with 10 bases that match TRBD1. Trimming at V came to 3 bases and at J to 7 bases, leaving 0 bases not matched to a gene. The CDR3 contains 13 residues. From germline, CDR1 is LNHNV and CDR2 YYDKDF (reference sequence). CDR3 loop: CATSRGQGNTIYF. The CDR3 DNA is TGTGCCACCAGCAGGGGACAGGGGAACACCATATATTTT.

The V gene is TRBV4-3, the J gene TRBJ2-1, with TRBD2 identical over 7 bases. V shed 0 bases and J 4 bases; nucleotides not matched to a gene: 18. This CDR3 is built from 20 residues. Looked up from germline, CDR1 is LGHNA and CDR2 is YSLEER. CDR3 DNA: TGCGCCAGCAGCCAAGATATAAATACGGGTAGCGGGCTTACTTACAATGAGCAGTTCTTC. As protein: CASSQDINTGSGLTYNEQFF.